One and the same sample provided the 31 T cell receptor beta chains below, sequenced in a study of cytomegalovirus exposure and HLA in healthy donors. Both 60 Vbeta primers and 13 Jbeta primers went into the PCR. Some clones are missing from TCRdb's copy, which holds only in-frame ones; the method was immunoSEQ multiplex PCR. Of around 100,000 clones in the sample, 74% are singletons; the top ten hold 2% to 3%. The specimen was PBMCs. The receptor source for this set is a man aged 50 to 59 in good health and CMV-seropositive.

Here the CDR3 reads CASSVVHGGGSTDTQYF. CDR3 sequence (DNA): TGTGCCAGCAGCGTTGTGCATGGGGGGGGAAGCACAGATACGCAGTATTTT. The chain has TRBV9 and TRBJ2-3; the match to TRBD2 covers 7 bases. This CDR3 comprises 17 residues. Per the germline V gene, CDR1 is SGDLS and CDR2 is YYNGEE. The V segment lost 2 bases and the J segment 0 bases; nucleotides outside the gene matches: 9.

The V call is TRBV19, the J call TRBJ2-3; the match to TRBD1 covers 7 bases. Unmatched junction bases numbered 16, after V lost 11 bases and J lost 5 bases. The CDR3 contains 15 residues. CDR1 and CDR2 (germline): LNHDA, SQIVND (reference sequence). Here the CDR3 reads CAPPAAASGGDTQYF. DNA for the CDR3: TGTGCCCCCCCCGCAGCGGCGTCAGGGGGAGATACGCAGTATTTT.

This clone came up once. J is TRBJ1-6 and V is TRBV27; weak D call: TRBD1 (5 bases). CDR1 is MNHEY and CDR2 is SMNVEV in the germline V gene (reference sequence). The CDR3 has 17 amino acids. Trimming took off 6 bases at V and 5 bases at J, with 20 bases between the two ends. Here the CDR3 DNA reads TGTGCCAGCAGCCGCCGCCTAGGGGAATACGATAATTCACCCCTCCACTTT. It specifies CASSRRLGEYDNSPLHF.

The chain employs TRBV7-6 and TRBJ2-3, with no clear D. CDR3 length equals 12 residues. The germline V gene encodes CDR1 SGHVS and CDR2 FNYEAQ. Trimming shortened V by 5 bases and J by 9 bases, and 12 bases separated the two germline ends. CDR3 bases: TGTGCCAGCAGCCTAGACCCAGCGACGCAGTATTTT. Translating gives CASSLDPATQYF. Looking up the rest from reference TRBV7-6 and TRBJ2-3 gives the full variable domain: GAGVSQSPRYKVTKRGQDVALRCDPISGHVSLYWYRQALGQGPEFLTYFNYEAQQDKSGLPNDRFSAERPEGSISTLTIQRTEQRDSAMYRCASSLDPATQYFGPGTRLTVL.

This clone was recorded once. This sequence joins TRBV10-1 and TRBJ1-1, with D unresolved. With 5 bases removed from V and 7 bases from J, the gap between germline ends came to 11 bases. Germline V gene sequence: CDR1 WNHNN, CDR2 SYGVQD (reference sequence). The CDR3 loop spans 12 amino acids. In DNA form, the CDR3 reads TGCGCCAGCAGTTCCTCCCTTTATGAAGCTTTCTTT. Translated, it gives CASSSSLYEAFF.

The chain joins TRBV7-6 to TRBJ1-2; D not resolved. The CDR3 has 14 residues. With 1 base removed from V and 0 bases from J, the gap between germline ends came to 6 bases. Germline V gives CDR1 SGHVS, CDR2 FNYEAQ. In nucleotides, the CDR3 is TGTGCCAGCAGCTTAGGGGCCTCTAACTATGGCTACACCTTC. It is translated as CASSLGASNYGYTF. The variable domain in full, with the rest retrieved from reference TRBV7-6 and TRBJ1-2, is GAGVSQSPRYKVTKRGQDVALRCDPISGHVSLYWYRQALGQGPEFLTYFNYEAQQDKSGLPNDRFSAERPEGSISTLTIQRTEQRDSAMYRCASSLGASNYGYTFGSGTRLTVV.

In its sample, this clone was seen a few times. The chain is built from TRBV9 and TRBJ1-2; the D is unclear. The V end was cut by 4 bases, the J end by 3 bases, with 13 bases between. This CDR3 is built from 14 residues. Germline-derived CDR1 and CDR2 are SGDLS and YYNGEE. For the CDR3, the DNA is TGTGCCAGCAGCCCGACCCCGGGATACTATGGCTACACCTTC. Its protein product is CASSPTPGYYGYTF.

Worth noting for this clone: As the CDR3 is not closed by the conserved phenylalanine or tryptophan, this likely results from a read error. The CDR3 DNA follows: TGTGCCAGCAGGGTACAGGGGGCCTACGAGCAGTACCTC. It specifies CASRVQGAYEQYL. The chain recombines TRBV6-1 with TRBJ2-7, with 8 bases fitting TRBD1. This CDR3 comprises 13 residues. With 6 bases clipped from V and 2 bases from J, the junction kept 3 bases outside the gene matches. CDR1 is MNHNS, CDR2 SASEGT, per germline.

The chain recombines TRBV4-2 with TRBJ1-1; D remains ambiguous. CDR3 length equals 14 residues. V was trimmed by 0 bases and J by 4 bases, leaving 9 bases between them. Germline CDR1 and CDR2: LGHNA and YNFKEQ. Here the CDR3 reads CASSQERGVTEAFF. Here the CDR3 DNA reads TGTGCCAGCAGCCAAGAACGCGGAGTCACTGAAGCTTTCTTT.

Worth noting for this clone: The junction departs from germline at one end; a sequencing error may be responsible. The rearrangement joins TRBV5-1 to TRBJ1-2; 9 positions match TRBD1. This CDR3 is built from 15 residues. Germline loops: CDR1 SGHRS, CDR2 YFSETQ. CDR3 in DNA: TGCGCCAGCAGCTCAGGACAGGGGTCCGGCTATGTCTACACCTTC. Protein product: CASSSGQGSGYVYTF.

This sequence joins TRBV10-3 and TRBJ2-1; 12 bases align to TRBD2. Germline values: CDR1 ENHRY, CDR2 SYGVKD. CDR3 length: 16 residues. The junction had 3 bases not matched to a gene; V was cut back by 2 bases and J by 4 bases. In DNA, the CDR3 is TGTGCCATCAGTGAGACTACTAGCGGGGGGTACAATGAGCAGTTCTTC. Residues: CAISETTSGGYNEQFF.

The CDR3 is CATSKLAGGLGNEQFF. As DNA, the CDR3 is TGTGCCACCAGCAAACTAGCGGGAGGCCTGGGGAATGAGCAGTTCTTC. The chain combines TRBV15 with TRBJ2-1; 12 bases are shared with TRBD2. Trimming removed 4 bases from V and 7 bases from J; junction bases left unmatched: 8. The CDR3 covers 16 residues. Germline CDR1 LNHNV, CDR2 YYDKDF (reference sequence).

The V gene is TRBV19, the J gene TRBJ2-5; D gene unclear. V lost 4 bases and J 5 bases, leaving 14 bases between the germline ends. This CDR3 is 14 amino acids long. Germline CDR1 LNHDA, CDR2 SQIVND (reference sequence). The DNA of the CDR3 is TGTGCCAGTAGTAACGCGGCCGGAGAGGAGACCCAGTACTTC. Its translation: CASSNAAGEETQYF.

This sequence joins TRBV27 and TRBJ2-7; D is possibly TRBD2 (5 bases). V dropped 7 bases and J dropped 6 bases, with 22 bases sitting between them. Germline V CDR1 and CDR2: MNHEY, SMNVEV (reference sequence). The CDR3 is 15 amino acids. This CDR3 reads CASTPFGGYSREQYF. The CDR3 DNA reads TGTGCCAGCACTCCCTTTGGCGGGTATAGTCGCGAGCAGTACTTC.

This chain links TRBV11-2 with TRBJ1-2, with a tentative D call TRBD1 (5 bases). V was trimmed by 2 bases and J by 9 bases, leaving 19 bases between them. CDR1 SGHAT and CDR2 FQNNGV come from the germline V gene. The CDR3 is 15 amino acids. CDR3 sequence reads: CASSLSSGTWLSYTF. CDR3 in DNA: TGTGCCAGCAGCTTATCTAGCGGGACCTGGTTGAGCTACACCTTC.

This clone was seen a handful of times. The V and J genes are TRBV2 and TRBJ2-2, with D perhaps matching TRBD1 (6 bases). This CDR3 has 15 residues. Between the trimmed V and J ends, which lost 7 bases and 0 bases, there was a span of 12 bases. The V gene's germline CDR1 is SNHLY and CDR2 FYNNEI. CDR3 protein: CASNSDSANTGELFF. DNA of the CDR3: TGTGCCAGCAACTCGGACAGCGCGAACACCGGGGAGCTGTTTTTT.

The chain joins TRBV7-6 to TRBJ2-2; 12 bases line up with TRBD2. V dropped 4 bases and J dropped 5; count of bases not matched to a gene: 11. The germline gives CDR1 SGHVS, CDR2 FNYEAQ. The CDR3 extends over 18 amino acids. This chain's CDR3 is CASSSLASGGAGTGELFF. CDR3 sequence (DNA): TGTGCCAGCAGCTCGTTGGCTAGCGGGGGGGCCGGAACCGGGGAGCTGTTTTTT. Complete variable domain (other parts from reference TRBV7-6 and TRBJ2-2): GAGVSQSPRYKVTKRGQDVALRCDPISGHVSLYWYRQALGQGPEFLTYFNYEAQQDKSGLPNDRFSAERPEGSISTLTIQRTEQRDSAMYRCASSSLASGGAGTGELFFGEGSRLTVL.

This clone was counted a few times. CDR3 sequence (DNA): TGTGCCAGCAGCTTACAGGGGGCGCAGTACGAGCAGTACTTC. This sequence encodes CASSLQGAQYEQYF. The chain carries TRBV7-8 and TRBJ2-7; 8 positions agree with TRBD1. V shed 2 bases, J shed 4 bases, and the junction held 4 bases outside the gene matches. In germline, CDR1 is SGHVS, CDR2 FQNEAQ. This CDR3 is 14 amino acids long.

The rearrangement links TRBV9 to TRBJ2-1; a weak D match, TRBD1 (6 bases). The CDR3 is 15 amino acids. From germline, CDR1 is SGDLS and CDR2 YYNGEE. With 0 bases removed from V and 2 bases from J, the gap between germline ends came to 9 bases. The CDR3 spells CASSVDQGPYNEQFF. In nucleotides, the CDR3 is TGTGCCAGCAGCGTAGATCAGGGGCCCTACAATGAGCAGTTCTTC.

The chain combines TRBV6-1 with TRBJ1-4, with TRBD1 matching 9 bases. The CDR3 extends over 14 amino acids. Germline V CDR1 and CDR2: MNHNS, SASEGT. The V and J ends lost 7 bases and 8 bases, in that order; junction bases with no gene match: 8. The CDR3 DNA reads as TGTGCCAGCACCCGGACAGGGGTCGGGGAAAAACTGTTTTTT. Protein sequence: CASTRTGVGEKLFF.

The table lists this clone with a count of one. The CDR3 region is CSVVRQGSNEQYF. As DNA, the CDR3 is TGCAGCGTTGTGCGGCAGGGCTCGAACGAGCAGTACTTC. The chain recombines TRBV29-1 with TRBJ2-7; perhaps TRBD1 as D (5 bases). Germline V lookup: CDR1 SQVTM, CDR2 ANQGSEA. There are 13 residues in the CDR3. Trimming took off 4 bases at V and 5 bases at J, with 15 bases between the two ends.

The chain has TRBV11-2 and TRBJ1-2; D not certain. The germline V gene encodes CDR1 SGHAT and CDR2 FQNNGV. This CDR3 has 12 residues. Trimming removed 7 bases at V and 8 bases at J, with 14 bases between. The CDR3 sequence is CASTSGLLGYTF. The CDR3 DNA sequence: TGTGCCAGCACCAGTGGTTTGTTGGGCTACACCTTC.

This clone showed up just once. The V gene is TRBV10-3, the J gene TRBJ1-1; the D is unclear. CDR3 length: 13 amino acids. Germline V gene data show CDR1 as ENHRY and CDR2 as SYGVKD. Trimming shortened V by 11 bases and J by 2 bases, and 15 bases separated the two germline ends. CDR3 nucleotide sequence: TGTGCCGCCGCTCTTTCAGGAAACACTGAAGCTTTCTTT. Encoded protein: CAAALSGNTEAFF.

The chain has TRBV5-6 and TRBJ2-1; D uncertain. The CDR3 contains 14 residues. V was cut by 2 bases and J by 4 bases, with 10 bases left in between. CDR1 and CDR2 from the germline V gene are SGHDT and YYEEEE. As DNA, the CDR3 is TGTGCCAGCAGCTTCCCGGTGAGGTACAATGAGCAGTTCTTC. This translates into CASSFPVRYNEQFF.

V gene TRBV10-3 combines with J gene TRBJ2-3, with 7 nucleotides matching TRBD2. Germline V gene data show CDR1 as ENHRY and CDR2 as SYGVKD. The length of the CDR3 is 16 residues. V shed 4 bases and J 2 bases; nucleotides not matched to a gene: 9. The CDR3 DNA sequence: TGTGCCATCAGTGCCTCGCGCGGGGGTCTCACAGATACGCAGTATTTT. This gives the protein CAISASRGGLTDTQYF.

V and J are TRBV2 and TRBJ2-7, with TRBD1 matching 10 bases. The CDR3 is 13 amino acids. From germline, CDR1 is SNHLY and CDR2 FYNNEI. Trimming took 7 bases from V and 6 from J; bases not matched to a gene: 6. The CDR3 region is CASNGDRGGEQYF. As DNA, the CDR3 is TGTGCCAGCAATGGGGACAGGGGTGGCGAGCAGTACTTC.

This clone was counted between two and nine times. This chain joins TRBV18 and TRBJ2-3; weak D call: TRBD2 (5 bases). The CDR3 totals 15 residues. The V and J ends lost 2 bases and 0 bases respectively, with 9 bases between them. Germline V gene data show CDR1 as KGHSH and CDR2 as LQKENI. The CDR3 DNA is TGTGCCAGCTCACCAGAGGGAACTAGCACAGATACGCAGTATTTT. This sequence encodes CASSPEGTSTDTQYF.

A single count supports this clone. V gene TRBV7-2 combines with J gene TRBJ2-7, with a tentative D call TRBD2 (6 bases). The CDR3 has 16 residues. V was trimmed by 2 bases and J by 2 bases, leaving 16 bases between them. Germline values: CDR1 SGHTA, CDR2 FQGNSA. In nucleotides, the CDR3 is TGTGCCAGCAGCTTACTAATGGGGGGTTTCACCTACGAGCAGTACTTC. It specifies CASSLLMGGFTYEQYF.

The chain recombines TRBV6-1 with TRBJ2-4; 9 nucleotides line up with TRBD1. Per the germline V gene, CDR1 is MNHNS and CDR2 is SASEGT. The junction had 11 bases not matched to a gene; V was cut back by 5 bases and J by 12 bases. The length of the CDR3 is 14 residues. DNA of the CDR3: TGTGCCAGCAGTTATGCAGGGGACAGGGACAGTCAGTACTTC. This sequence encodes CASSYAGDRDSQYF.

The CDR3 loop is CASSLGVSSYNEQFF. CDR3 nucleotide sequence: TGCGCCAGCAGCTTAGGAGTAAGCTCCTACAATGAGCAGTTCTTC. The rearrangement uses TRBV5-1 and TRBJ2-1; D is undetermined. The CDR3 contains 15 residues. Germline CDR1 and CDR2: SGHRS and YFSETQ. V lost 2 bases and J 0 bases, leaving 9 bases between the germline ends.

The chain is built from TRBV5-1 and TRBJ2-2, with a possible D match to TRBD2 (6 bases). The germline V gene has CDR1 SGHRS and CDR2 YFSETQ. Trimming removed 4 bases at V and 6 bases at J, with 16 bases between. This CDR3 is 15 amino acids long. CDR3 protein: CASSPGWEDPGELFF. The CDR3 coding sequence is TGCGCCAGCAGCCCCGGGTGGGAGGACCCCGGGGAGCTGTTTTTT. Full variable domain (missing parts from reference TRBV5-1 and TRBJ2-2): KAGVTQTPRYLIKTRGQQVTLSCSPISGHRSVSWYQQTPGQGLQFLFEYFSETQRNKGNFPGRFSGRQFSNSRSEMNVSTLELGDSALYLCASSPGWEDPGELFFGEGSRLTVL.